The clone carrying this T cell receptor beta chain was detected only once. From germline, CDR1 is SGDLS and CDR2 YYNGEE. V gave up 4 bases and J gave up 3 bases, with 15 bases separating them. The CDR3 is 15 amino acids. Study processing details: Amplification from reference gene primers served as the basis for estimated nucleated cell counts. The data were produced by immunoSEQ multiplex PCR, yet TCRdb's version contains in-frame clones alone and is incomplete. V and J calls and clone size are as listed in that table; D and trimming were resolved from the DNA. Among approximately 300,000 clones listed, 70% to 90% were seen once. The data are from a study of blood T cell repertoires in COVID-19. Turning to the study itself: Some COVID-19 samples were acute and others convalescent; all came from the United States, Italy and Spain. PBMCs, B-cell-depleted T cells, or T cells provided the cDNA or gDNA that made up the material.

Material: peripheral blood. The chain employs TRBV9 and TRBJ2-3; a weak D match, TRBD2 (5 bases). The sequence came from a woman between 50 and 59 years old with active or convalescent COVID-19. CDR3 region: CASSSAERVTDTQYF. The CDR3 bases are TGTGCCAGCAGCTCCGCCGAGAGGGTGACAGATACGCAGTATTTT.